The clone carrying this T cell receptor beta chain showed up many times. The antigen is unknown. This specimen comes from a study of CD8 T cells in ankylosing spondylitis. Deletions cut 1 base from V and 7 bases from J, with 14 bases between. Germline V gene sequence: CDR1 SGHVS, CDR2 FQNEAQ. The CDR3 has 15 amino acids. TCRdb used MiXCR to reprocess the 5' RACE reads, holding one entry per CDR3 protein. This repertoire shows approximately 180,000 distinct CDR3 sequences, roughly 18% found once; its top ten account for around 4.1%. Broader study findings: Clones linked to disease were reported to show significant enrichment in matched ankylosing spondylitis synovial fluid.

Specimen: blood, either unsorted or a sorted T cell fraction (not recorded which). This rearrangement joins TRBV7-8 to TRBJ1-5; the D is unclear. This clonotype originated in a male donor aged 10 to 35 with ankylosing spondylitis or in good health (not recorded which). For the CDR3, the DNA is TGTGCCAGCAGCTTAGTTCAAGCCCCAACACAGCCCCAGCATTTT. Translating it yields CASSLVQAPTQPQHF.